These T cell receptor beta chains were read from a single sample in a study of blood T cell repertoires in COVID-19. Profiled with immunoSEQ multiplex PCR; TCRdb holds only in-frame clones, not every one. The top ten hold about 6% of the sample, which has approximately 55,000 clones, over 75% seen once. Specimen: peripheral blood. The receptors stem from a man aged 35 to 55 with acute or convalescent COVID-19. Both conserved end residues are part of each CDR3. D genes are given only for firm matches. The listing skips clone size in some rows; elsewhere it reads once, few, many or a size class.

j_call clone_size d_call v_call cdr3_aa cdr3_nt
TRBJ2-1 . . TRBV6-6 CASSSGTGPSNNEQFF TGTGCCAGCAGTTCCGGGACTGGCCCTAGTAACAATGAGCAGTTCTTC
TRBJ1-5 . . TRBV6-1 CASSDRLSNQPQHF TGTGCCAGCAGCGACAGGCTTAGCAATCAGCCCCAGCATTTT
TRBJ2-1 . TRBD2 TRBV3-1/TRBV3-2 CASARTSGRAWNEQFF TGTGCCAGCGCCCGGACTAGCGGGAGGGCCTGGAATGAGCAGTTCTTC
TRBJ2-7 . TRBD1 TRBV10-2 CASSGTGPPYEQYF TGCGCCAGCAGTGGGACAGGACCCCCCTACGAGCAGTACTTC
TRBJ1-1 . TRBD1 TRBV7-9 CALIEDRVTEAFF TGTGCCCTAATAGAGGACAGGGTCACTGAAGCTTTCTTT
TRBJ2-3 . TRBD2 TRBV30 CAWTVGGPTDTQYF TGTGCCTGGACGGTGGGAGGGCCGACAGATACGCAGTATTTT
TRBJ1-2 . TRBD1 TRBV9 CASSVGTGGDYGYTF TGTGCCAGCAGCGTAGGGACAGGGGGCGACTATGGCTACACCTTC
TRBJ1-2 . . TRBV6-6 CASSSGNYGYTF TGTGCCAGCAGTTCAGGAAACTATGGCTACACCTTC
TRBJ1-5 . . TRBV12-3/TRBV12-4 CASSLARQPQHF TGTGCCAGCAGTTTAGCGCGACAGCCCCAGCATTTT
TRBJ2-7 . TRBD2 TRBV5-1 CASSLGLAGVLEQYF TGCGCCAGCAGCTTAGGGCTAGCGGGAGTCTTGGAACAGTACTTC
TRBJ2-6 . . TRBV19 CASRQYSGANVLTF TGTGCCAGTAGACAGTACTCTGGGGCCAACGTCCTGACTTTC
TRBJ1-1 . TRBD1 TRBV5-1 CASAYRGNTEAFF TGCGCCAGCGCATACAGGGGGAACACTGAAGCTTTCTTT
TRBJ2-3 . TRBD2 TRBV12-3/TRBV12-4 CASSPTRTSGSF TGTGCCAGCAGTCCCACCCGGACTAGCGGGAGCTTT
TRBJ1-1 . . TRBV27 CASKGAGTEAFF TGTGCCAGCAAGGGAGCGGGCACTGAAGCTTTCTTT
TRBJ2-3 once TRBD2 TRBV5-1 CASSLEWNSGGVADTQYF TGCGCCAGCAGCTTGGAATGGAATAGCGGGGGGGTAGCAGATACGCAGTATTTT
TRBJ2-1 once TRBD2 TRBV4-2 CASSQTSGRNYEQFF TGTGCCAGCAGCCAAACTAGCGGGAGAAACTATGAGCAGTTCTTC
TRBJ2-1 once TRBD2 TRBV19 CASSQTSGRVIEQFF TGTGCCAGTAGTCAGACTAGCGGGAGGGTAATTGAGCAGTTCTTC